These T cell receptor beta chains were read from a single sample in a study of cytomegalovirus exposure and HLA in healthy donors. Sequenced by immunoSEQ multiplex PCR; TCRdb stores in-frame clones only, minus some. The data contain some 210,000 clones, roughly 87% of them seen just once; the ten biggest clones take up approximately 2%. Sequenced: PBMCs. Source of these receptors: a woman between 18 and 29 years old in good health and CMV-seropositive. CDR3s include the opening cysteine and the closing phenylalanine or tryptophan. Each record gives: CDR3 DNA, CDR3 protein, J gene, V gene, D gene. D genes are given only for firm matches.

cdr3_nt: TGTGCCAGCAGCCCCCGTAGGCTCAGGCTCGAGCAGTACTTC
cdr3_aa: CASSPRRLRLEQYF
j_call: TRBJ2-7
v_call: TRBV13
d_call: -

cdr3_nt: TGTGCCTGGAGTTACACCTCTCCAGAAGGGGAGCTGTTTTTT
cdr3_aa: CAWSYTSPEGELFF
j_call: TRBJ2-2
v_call: TRBV30
d_call: -

cdr3_nt: TGTGCCGGCAGTCGGGGGACTGAAGCTTTCTTT
cdr3_aa: CAGSRGTEAFF
j_call: TRBJ1-1
v_call: TRBV27
d_call: -

cdr3_nt: TGCGCCAGCAGACAAAATAGCGGGAGCTCCTACAATGAGCAGTTCTTC
cdr3_aa: CASRQNSGSSYNEQFF
j_call: TRBJ2-1
v_call: TRBV4-1
d_call: TRBD2

cdr3_nt: TGCGCCAGCAGCTTGATCGGCGGTCCCGGGGAGCTGTTTTTT
cdr3_aa: CASSLIGGPGELFF
j_call: TRBJ2-2
v_call: TRBV5-1
d_call: -

cdr3_nt: TGCGCCAGCAGACGTGACCCATACCCGGGAGTCGGCACTGAAGCTTTCTTT
cdr3_aa: CASRRDPYPGVGTEAFF
j_call: TRBJ1-1
v_call: TRBV5-1
d_call: -

cdr3_nt: TGTGCCAGCAGCCTTGGGACTAGGGCCTATGAGCAGTTCTTC
cdr3_aa: CASSLGTRAYEQFF
j_call: TRBJ2-1
v_call: TRBV7-7
d_call: TRBD2

cdr3_nt: TGCAGCGTTGAGGCGGGAGACGAGCAGTTCTTC
cdr3_aa: CSVEAGDEQFF
j_call: TRBJ2-1
v_call: TRBV29-1
d_call: TRBD2

cdr3_nt: TGTGCCAGCAGTTTTCCGGGACAGGGTGCCCACGAGCAGTACTTC
cdr3_aa: CASSFPGQGAHEQYF
j_call: TRBJ2-7
v_call: TRBV28
d_call: TRBD1

cdr3_nt: TGTGCCAGCAGTTTCCGACAGGGATTGAAGGCTGAAAAACTGTTTTTT
cdr3_aa: CASSFRQGLKAEKLFF
j_call: TRBJ1-4
v_call: TRBV28
d_call: TRBD1

cdr3_nt: TGTGCCAGCAGCTTAACAGCGGGGGTCTACGAGCAGTACTTC
cdr3_aa: CASSLTAGVYEQYF
j_call: TRBJ2-7
v_call: TRBV11-1
d_call: TRBD2

cdr3_nt: TGCAGCGTCTTGACCGATACAGCGAACACTGAAGCTTTCTTT
cdr3_aa: CSVLTDTANTEAFF
j_call: TRBJ1-1
v_call: TRBV29-1
d_call: -

cdr3_nt: TGTGCCAGCAGTCCAATACCCCGACAGGGGAAGGCTTATGGCTACACCTTC
cdr3_aa: CASSPIPRQGKAYGYTF
j_call: TRBJ1-2
v_call: TRBV28
d_call: TRBD1